These 6 T cell receptor beta chains came from one sample sequenced in a study of post-analysis software for immune sequencing data. Overall study results and limits: Controls had lower frequencies than patients of 4 or 5 TRBV segments, which included TRBV5-6, TRBV5-1 and TRBV20-1.

Their recognized antigens are unknown. The TCR beta cDNA libraries contained unique molecular identifiers. TCRdb re-called the PCR reads through MiXCR, storing one row per CDR3 protein. The table lists fewer than 900,000 distinct CDR3 sequences, 46% of them singletons. Material: blood. These receptors were collected from a girl aged 10 to 17 with multiple sclerosis.

This clonotype has more than one count but fewer than ten. This sequence joins TRBV20-1 and TRBJ2-7; tentatively, D is TRBD2 (7 bases). Per germline, CDR1 DFQATT and CDR2 SNEGSKA (reference sequence). V was clipped by 0 bases and J by 2 bases, with 11 bases between them. The CDR3 totals 14 residues. The CDR3 loop is CSARDRGAPYEQYF. The CDR3, as DNA: TGCAGTGCTAGAGATCGGGGGGCGCCCTACGAGCAGTACTTC.

The chain couples TRBV20-1 to TRBJ2-3; D is undetermined. V lost 5 bases to trimming and J lost 6 bases, with 15 bases between them. CDR1 and CDR2 (germline): DFQATT, SNEGSKA (reference sequence). This CDR3 has 13 residues. The CDR3, as DNA: TGCAGTGCTCGCAACGCGGTTAGGGATACGCAGTATTTT. This sequence encodes CSARNAVRDTQYF.

This clonotype appeared a few times. The chain has TRBV7-2 and TRBJ2-5; 8 bases fit TRBD2. The DNA end lines up better with TRBJ2-7; the J call may be wrong. The CDR3 sequence is 16 residues long. The germline gives CDR1 SGHTA, CDR2 FQGNSA. CDR3 loop: CASSLATSGGGYEQYF. DNA of the CDR3: TGTGCCAGCAGCTTAGCAACTAGCGGTGGGGGGTACGAGCAGTACTTC.

The genes are TRBV20-1 and TRBJ2-1; D possibly corresponds to TRBD1 (5 bases). This CDR3 is 16 amino acids long. V dropped 0 bases and J dropped 5 bases, with 17 bases sitting between them. CDR1 is DFQATT, CDR2 SNEGSKA, per germline (reference sequence). CDR3 sequence: CSARDPRTGKNNEQFF. CDR3 DNA: TGCAGTGCTAGAGATCCCCGTACAGGTAAAAACAATGAGCAGTTCTTC.

This chain links TRBV12-3 or TRBV12-4 with TRBJ2-3; 7 nucleotides align to TRBD2. The CDR3 is made up of 13 amino acids. Trimming at V came to 6 bases and at J to 2 bases, leaving 2 bases not matched to a gene. As DNA, the CDR3 is TGTGCCAGCAGACTAGCGAACACAGATACGCAGTATTTT. Amino acids: CASRLANTDTQYF.

The chain carries TRBV2 and TRBJ1-1; D unresolved. The V end lost 5 bases, the J end lost 6 bases, and 13 bases lay between the germline ends. CDR1 is SNHLY, CDR2 FYNNEI, per germline. The CDR3 length is 13 residues. DNA for the CDR3: TGTGCCAGCAGTCGCGAGGTCAACGCTGAAGCTTTCTTT. As protein: CASSREVNAEAFF.